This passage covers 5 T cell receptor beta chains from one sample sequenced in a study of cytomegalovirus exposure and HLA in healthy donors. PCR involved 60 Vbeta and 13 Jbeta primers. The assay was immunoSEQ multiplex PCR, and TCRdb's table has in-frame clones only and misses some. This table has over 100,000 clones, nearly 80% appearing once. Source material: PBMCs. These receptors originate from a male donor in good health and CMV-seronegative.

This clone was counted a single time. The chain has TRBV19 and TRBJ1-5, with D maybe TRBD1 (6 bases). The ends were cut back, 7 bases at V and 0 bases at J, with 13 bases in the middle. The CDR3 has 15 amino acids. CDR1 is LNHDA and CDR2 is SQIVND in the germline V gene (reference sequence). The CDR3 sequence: CASILDRYSNQPQHF. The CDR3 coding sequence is TGTGCCAGTATTTTGGACAGATATAGCAATCAGCCCCAGCATTTT.

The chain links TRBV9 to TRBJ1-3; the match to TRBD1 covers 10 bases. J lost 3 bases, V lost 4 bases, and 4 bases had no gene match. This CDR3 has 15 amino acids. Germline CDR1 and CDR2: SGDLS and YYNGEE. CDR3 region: CASSRQGAGGNTIYF. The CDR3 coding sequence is TGTGCCAGCAGCCGACAGGGGGCAGGTGGAAACACCATATATTTT.

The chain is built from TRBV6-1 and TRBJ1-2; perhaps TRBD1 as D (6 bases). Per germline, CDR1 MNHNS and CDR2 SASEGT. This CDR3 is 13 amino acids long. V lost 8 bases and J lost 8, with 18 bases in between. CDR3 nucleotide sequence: TGTGCCAGCCTAGGGGGGGGCCCGCTCGGCTACACCTTC. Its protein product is CASLGGGPLGYTF.

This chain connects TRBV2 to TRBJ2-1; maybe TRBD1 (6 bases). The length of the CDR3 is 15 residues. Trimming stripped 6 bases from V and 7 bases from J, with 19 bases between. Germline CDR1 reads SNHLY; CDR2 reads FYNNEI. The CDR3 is CASSLGIGGHNEQFF. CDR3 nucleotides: TGTGCCAGCAGCCTCGGGATAGGGGGTCATAATGAGCAGTTCTTC.

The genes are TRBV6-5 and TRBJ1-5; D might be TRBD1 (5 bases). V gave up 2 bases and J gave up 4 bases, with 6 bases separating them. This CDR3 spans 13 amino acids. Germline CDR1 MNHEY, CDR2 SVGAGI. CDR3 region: CASSYGGNQPQHF. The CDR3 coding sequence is TGTGCCAGCAGTTACGGGGGGAATCAGCCCCAGCATTTT.